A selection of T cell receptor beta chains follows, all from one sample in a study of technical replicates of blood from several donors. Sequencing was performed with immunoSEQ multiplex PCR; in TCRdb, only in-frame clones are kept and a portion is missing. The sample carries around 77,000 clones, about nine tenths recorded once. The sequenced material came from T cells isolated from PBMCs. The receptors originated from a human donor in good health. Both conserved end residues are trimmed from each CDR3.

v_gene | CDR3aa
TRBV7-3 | ASSPGVGPPYEQY
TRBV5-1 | ASSSQGDEQF
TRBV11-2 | ASSGSSGTSTDTQY
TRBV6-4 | ASHSRPGPTTNYGYT
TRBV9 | ASSVGLAVDTQY
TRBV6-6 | ASRRDRGPKPQH
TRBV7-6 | ASSQYSGEGNNEQF
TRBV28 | ASSLGDSAGTQY
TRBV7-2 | ASSLPSQNNEQF
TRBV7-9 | ASSRGLAGGVYTDTQY
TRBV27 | ASSFGQVNEQY
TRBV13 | ASSITGQGNANYGYT
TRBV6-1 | ASSDDWDKTF
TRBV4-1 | ASSQYVGTSGIDEQF
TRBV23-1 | ASSQSQGEQY
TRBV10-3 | AIRGTSGTDTQY
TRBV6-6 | ATASRDRVPYEQY
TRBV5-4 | ASSLTSAQETQY
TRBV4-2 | ASSQGESALTDTQY
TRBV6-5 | ASKTGAGYT
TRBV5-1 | ASTVHSSTDTQY
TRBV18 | ASSPGVPSGEHNEQF
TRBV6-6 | ASSYLAGGRGYT
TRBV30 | AWSVMGGAYEQY
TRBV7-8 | ASSLGTTEADTQY
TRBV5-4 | ASSSKASGRGDTQY
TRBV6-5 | ASTMTSGGKETQY
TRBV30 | AWIYGDRGGEAF
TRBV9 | ASSVGQARSGYT
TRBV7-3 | ASSLIEAGELF
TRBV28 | ASSLPLASSSYNEQF
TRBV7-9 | ASSSTPIAGHSYEQY
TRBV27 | ASSITGAVAEAF
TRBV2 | ASSEGREGFSSYEQY
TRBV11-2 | ASSLVRDSYEQY
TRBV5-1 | ASSLVQPVIGELF
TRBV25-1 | ASSSLQGLYGYT
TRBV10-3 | AISDVSRSSEF
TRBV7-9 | ASSPGTSEIYNEQF
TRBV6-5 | ASTYGVSNTEAF
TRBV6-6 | ASKLLGQPQH